This T cell receptor beta chain originates from a study of PD-1 blockade in mismatch repair-deficient tumors. V lost 6 bases to trimming and J lost 5 bases, with 13 bases between them. Germline V gene sequence: CDR1 MNHNS, CDR2 SASEGT. This CDR3 is 13 amino acids long. The data were produced by immunoSEQ multiplex PCR, yet TCRdb's version contains in-frame clones alone and is incomplete. Of approximately 63,000 clones listed, 88% are singletons. The J gene is TRBJ2-5, the V gene TRBV6-1; D remains unclear. Sequencing used peripheral blood, obtained 52 weeks after starting pembrolizumab. The receptor comes from an adult with mismatch repair-deficient cancer. CDR3 DNA: TGTGCCAGCAGGGTGGTCGTTGGGGAGACCCAGTACTTC. Its translation is CASRVVVGETQYF.